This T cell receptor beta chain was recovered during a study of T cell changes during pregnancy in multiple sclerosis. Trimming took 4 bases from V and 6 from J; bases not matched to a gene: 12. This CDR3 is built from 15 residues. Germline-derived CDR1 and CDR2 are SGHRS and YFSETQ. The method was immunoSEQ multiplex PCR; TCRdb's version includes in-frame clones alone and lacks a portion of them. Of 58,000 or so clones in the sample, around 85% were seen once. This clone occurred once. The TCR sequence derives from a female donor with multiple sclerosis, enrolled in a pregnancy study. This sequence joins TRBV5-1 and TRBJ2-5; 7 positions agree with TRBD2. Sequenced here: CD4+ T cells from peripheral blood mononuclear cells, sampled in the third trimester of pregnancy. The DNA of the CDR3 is TGCGCCAGCAGCCGACTTCGGGGGGATTGGCAGACCCAGTACTTC. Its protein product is CASSRLRGDWQTQYF.